This T cell receptor beta chain comes out of a study of T cell changes during pregnancy in multiple sclerosis. With 3 bases clipped from V and 3 bases from J, the junction kept 5 bases outside the gene matches. Germline CDR1 MNHEY, CDR2 SMNVEV (reference sequence). The CDR3 has 14 amino acids. TCRdb keeps only in-frame clones here, not all; method: immunoSEQ multiplex PCR. The sample holds around 92,000 clones, over 85% seen once. J is TRBJ2-7 and V is TRBV27; 7 bases line up with TRBD1. The sample here was peripheral blood, taken in the first trimester of pregnancy. This clonotype was sampled from a female donor with multiple sclerosis, enrolled in a pregnancy study. CDR3 in amino acids: CASSFTGANYEQYF. The CDR3 region has the DNA TGTGCCAGCAGTTTCACAGGGGCAAACTACGAGCAGTACTTC.